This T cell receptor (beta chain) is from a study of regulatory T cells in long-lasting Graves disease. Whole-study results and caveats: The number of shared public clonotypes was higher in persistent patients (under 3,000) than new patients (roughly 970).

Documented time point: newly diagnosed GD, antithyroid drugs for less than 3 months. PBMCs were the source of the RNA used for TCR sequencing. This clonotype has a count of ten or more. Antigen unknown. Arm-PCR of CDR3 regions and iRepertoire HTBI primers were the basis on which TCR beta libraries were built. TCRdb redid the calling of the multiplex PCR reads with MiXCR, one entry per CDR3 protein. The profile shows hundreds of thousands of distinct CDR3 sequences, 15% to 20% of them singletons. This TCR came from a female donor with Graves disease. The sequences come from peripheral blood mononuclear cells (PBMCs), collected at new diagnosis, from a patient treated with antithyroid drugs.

The CDR3 protein is CASSLAGAGWEQFF. In DNA form, the CDR3 reads TGTGCCAGCAGTTTAGCGGGAGCAGGATGGGAGCAGTTCTTC. The chain links TRBV27 to TRBJ2-1; 7 nucleotides align to TRBD2. From germline, CDR1 is MNHEY and CDR2 SMNVEV (reference sequence). Unmatched junction bases numbered 8, after V lost 2 bases and J lost 10 bases. The CDR3 spans 14 residues.